This T cell receptor beta chain stems from a study of regulatory T cells in long-lasting Graves disease. Study results and caveats: With a small sample size, accuracy may have been reduced.

The V and J ends lost 1 base and 2 bases respectively, with 18 bases between them. Germline lookup yields CDR1 LGHNT and CDR2 FRNRAP. The CDR3 length is 18 residues. This clonotype was counted at least ten times. Its antigen is unidentified. Assembly of TCR beta libraries relied on iRepertoire HTBI primers together with Arm-PCR of CDR3 regions. MiXCR, applied by TCRdb to the multiplex PCR reads, yields one record per CDR3 protein. This table holds about 520,000 distinct CDR3 sequences, 12% found once. Time point here: newly diagnosed GD, antithyroid drugs for less than 3 months. RNA extracted from PBMCs served as the sequencing template. Another study also made use of these data, one on T cells in Graves' hyperthyroidism and ophthalmopathy.

The genes are TRBV12-5 and TRBJ2-1, with a tentative D call TRBD2 (6 bases). The starting material was peripheral blood mononuclear cells (PBMCs), obtained at new diagnosis, from a patient treated with antithyroid drugs. The TCR comes from a woman younger than 45 with Graves disease. This CDR3 is CASGLALVSGRPYNEQFF. The CDR3 DNA sequence: TGTGCTAGTGGTTTGGCCCTCGTGAGCGGGCGGCCCTACAATGAGCAGTTCTTC.